Presented here are 5 T cell receptor beta chains from one specimen sequenced in a study of CD8 T cells in ankylosing spondylitis. TCRdb processed the 5' RACE reads anew with MiXCR; each CDR3 protein has one entry. The table shows roughly 280,000 distinct CDR3 sequences, with 20% occurring only once. Source material: blood, either unsorted or a sorted T cell fraction (not recorded which). The receptors here all came from a male donor with ankylosing spondylitis or in good health (not recorded which).

This clonotype was recorded a few times. The chain has TRBV28 and TRBJ2-1; a possible D gene is TRBD1 (5 bases). V dropped 5 bases and J dropped 2 bases, with 16 bases sitting between them. Germline values: CDR1 MDHEN, CDR2 SYDVKM. The CDR3 loop spans 16 amino acids. CDR3 residues: CASSTLNRYTYNEQFF. CDR3 DNA sequence: TGTGCCAGCAGTACCCTAAACAGGTATACCTACAATGAGCAGTTCTTC.

Only a few counts were recorded for this clonotype. This chain uses TRBV12-3 or TRBV12-4 with TRBJ2-5; 9 bases line up with TRBD1. CDR3 size: 17 residues. After removal of 5 bases from V and 2 bases from J, the junction contained 12 bases not matched to a gene. The CDR3: CASSITGQGRRQETQYF. CDR3 DNA: TGTGCCAGCAGTATAACGGGACAGGGTCGGAGGCAAGAGACCCAGTACTTC.

A few counts support this clonotype. The chain recombines TRBV27 with TRBJ2-1; 9 bases match TRBD2. The CDR3 is 18 residues long. Germline-derived CDR1 and CDR2 are MNHEY and SMNVEV (reference sequence). V lost 2 bases, J lost 6 bases, and 14 bases stayed unmatched. The CDR3, as DNA: TGTGCCAGCAGTTTAAGAGGCGTGGCGGGAGGGTTTACCAATGAGCAGTTCTTC. This encodes CASSLRGVAGGFTNEQFF.

This clonotype came up many times. V usage is TRBV12-3 or TRBV12-4 and J usage is TRBJ2-4; TRBD2 might be the D (6 bases). The germline V and J ends were trimmed by 3 bases and 1 base, with 10 bases remaining between them. This CDR3 spans 15 amino acids. The CDR3 protein is CASSFLAMAKNIQYF. CDR3 coding DNA: TGTGCCAGCAGTTTCCTAGCGATGGCCAAAAACATTCAGTACTTC.

This clonotype was counted at least ten times. The rearrangement uses TRBV12-3 or TRBV12-4 and TRBJ1-1, with D tentatively TRBD1 (5 bases). The V and J ends lost 5 bases and 0 bases respectively, with 7 bases between them. This CDR3 spans 13 amino acids. Here the CDR3 reads CASSRGLNTEAFF. The CDR3 DNA is TGTGCCAGCAGTCGGGGCTTGAACACTGAAGCTTTCTTT.